This TCR beta chain was recovered during a study of metastatic and nonmetastatic thyroid tumors. Study-level background: Comparative analysis of repertoires was undertaken across blood and tumor or nodule tissue obtained from malignant and benign thyroid patients.

CDR1 is MNHEY and CDR2 is SVGEGT in the germline V gene. V was pared by 3 bases and J by 4 bases, with 5 bases of the junction left unmatched. The CDR3 spans 16 residues. In the case of this clone: Its specificity is not known.

Authors' methods: It was from CDR3 differences across clinicopathological groups that a distant-metastasis classifier for papillary thyroid cancer was built. MiXCR reprocessed the PCR reads for TCRdb. What appears here as the V and J calls and clone size reflects TCRdb's work, not the paper's. The sample lists about 38,000 clones; about half were seen once. The study's findings and limits: Patients with malignant thyroid tumors reportedly had significantly higher TCR beta diversity than those with benign nodules, in blood and tumor.

Patients underwent thyroid surgery, and none had received any treatment before it. The specimen sequenced was tumor tissue. The sequence was collected from a male donor with papillary thyroid cancer or a benign thyroid nodule (not recorded which). Some clones in this sample may be carry-over from other donors' samples. This chain links TRBV6-2 or TRBV6-3 with TRBJ2-5, with 13 positions matching TRBD2. This chain's CDR3 is CASSYAGTSGTETQYF. The CDR3 bases are TGTGCCAGCAGTTATGCCGGGACTAGCGGGACAGAGACCCAGTACTTC.